The source of this T cell receptor beta chain is a study of blood T cell repertoires in COVID-19 (dated by TCRdb to about 2020). As for the study more broadly: Samples from collaborators originated in the United States, Italy and Spain and spanned both the acute and convalescent phases of COVID-19. The material from the prospective study consisted of cDNA or gDNA derived from T cells, B-cell-depleted T cells, or PBMCs. Deeply sampled blood TCRbeta repertoires from subjects exposed to, actively infected with, or recovered from COVID-19 were included in the dataset. The repertoires were released in a freely available public database meant as a resource for research on the immune response to SARS-CoV-2. Samples came from the ongoing ImmuneRACE study (first 160 participants) plus 1,254 subjects from 6 global collaborators. A de-identified subject ID, COVID-19 status, age in years and sex were almost always included in the sample metadata. Where available, HLA class I and class II types were obtained from metadata supplied by the sample provider rather than from assay-based typing. Summary of the overall study and its limitations: Clinical and demographic metadata were provided uncurated, with the amount varying by source and participant.

Sequences SGDLS (CDR1) and YYNGEE (CDR2) are obtained from the germline V gene. V is cut back by 4 bases and J by 3 bases, with 4 bases in the junction unmatched. Spanning cysteine to phenylalanine, the CDR3 consists of 14 amino acids. CDR3 DNA only is kept here, 42 bases in frame from base 1. TCRbeta CDR3 regions were amplified from genomic DNA by means of the immunoSEQ Assay, a bias-controlled multiplex PCR. For the original study's pipeline: Within the assay, amplification of reference gene primers was used to estimate how many nucleated cells each sample contained. Sequence reads were collapsed and filtered to measure the absolute abundance of every unique TCRbeta CDR3 rearrangement. Productive Simpson clonality was computed per sample as the square root of Simpson's diversity index over productive rearrangements. Here the immuneACCESS table is served through TCRdb, limited to in-frame sequences with V and J called. Missing clones are a known gap in these copies; in checked studies unresolved V genes cover under half, and the rest lacks a known reason. V, J and clone size reflect that table, while D and trimming were determined from the DNA. For this sample there are a few hundred thousand clones; 85% to 90% appear just once. The ten most abundant clones make up roughly 4.2% of the sample.

Each collaborating institution followed its own protocols to collect whole blood in K2EDTA tubes. For TCRbeta analysis, collaborators shipped samples as frozen whole blood, isolated PBMCs, or DNA extracted from either of those sample types. Regarding this clone: This receptor's antigen is unknown. Base quality data are lacking; no much larger clone is found one base away.

Rearrangement joined TRBV9 to TRBJ2-5, and 9 bases in between align with TRBD2. The clonotype comes from a man aged 50 or older with acute or convalescent COVID-19. The source material was peripheral blood. The CDR3 region reads CASSLRGGEETQYF. The DNA sequence is TGTGCCAGCAGCCTCCGCGGGGGGGAAGAGACCCAGTACTTC.